This entry lists 9 T cell receptor beta chains sequenced from one sample in a study of TIL therapy for anti-PD-1-resistant metastatic lung cancer. This was the immunoSEQ v3 assay. Sequencing was performed with immunoSEQ multiplex PCR; in TCRdb, only in-frame clones are kept and a portion is missing. The sample shows under 100,000 clones, 65% of them seen only once. Stated time point: pre-treatment sample, taken before nivolumab and TIL therapy. The tumor samples were excised metastases, mostly pleural nodules or supraclavicular lymph nodes. Sequencing used tumor tissue, obtained at baseline. The receptors come from a person aged 25-79 years with non-small cell lung cancer.

The chain couples TRBV6-2 or TRBV6-3 to TRBJ2-7; no clear D gene. Germline V gene data show CDR1 as MNHEY and CDR2 as SVGEGT. The CDR3 runs to 13 residues. V was shortened by 0 bases and J by 4 bases, with 7 bases between the two germline ends. The CDR3 region has the DNA TGTGCCAGCAGTTACTCGAAAGGGTACGAGCAGTACTTC. Translating it yields CASSYSKGYEQYF.

This rearrangement joins TRBV6-5 to TRBJ1-6; 7 bases agree with TRBD1. Trimming at V came to 6 bases and at J to 13 bases, leaving 15 bases not matched to a gene. The CDR3 length is 15 residues. In germline, CDR1 is MNHEY, CDR2 SVGAGI. CDR3 nucleotide sequence: TGTGCCAGCAGACTTCGGACAGGCCTCGTTTTGCCCCTCCACTTT. Residues: CASRLRTGLVLPLHF.

The rearrangement links TRBV15 to TRBJ2-4, with 7 bases identical to TRBD2. The V gene's germline CDR1 is LNHNV and CDR2 YYDKDF (reference sequence). V dropped 0 bases and J dropped 5; count of bases not matched to a gene: 4. The CDR3 sequence is 15 residues long. Here the CDR3 reads CATSREREGENIQYF. The CDR3 bases are TGTGCCACCAGCAGAGAGAGGGAGGGAGAAAACATTCAGTACTTC.

A few counts support this clone. V and J are TRBV28 and TRBJ2-7; 10 bases are a match to TRBD2. V lost 3 bases and J lost 3; bases outside the gene matches: 2. This CDR3 contains 14 residues. Germline CDR1 and CDR2: MDHEN and SYDVKM. The CDR3 loop is CASSFVAGGYEQYF. The CDR3 region has the DNA TGTGCCAGCAGTTTTGTAGCGGGGGGCTACGAGCAGTACTTC.

The chain combines TRBV28 with TRBJ1-6; 12 bases map to TRBD1. With V trimmed by 4 bases and J by 10 bases, 11 bases remained unmatched. Germline CDR1 MDHEN, CDR2 SYDVKM. This CDR3 contains 17 residues. CDR3 nucleotide sequence: TGTGCCAGCAGTTCAGGGACAGGGGGCCTCTTAGGGTCACCCCTCCACTTT. Translated: CASSSGTGGLLGSPLHF.

The chain employs TRBV6-5 and TRBJ2-3; no reliable D call. The length of the CDR3 is 15 residues. CDR1 and CDR2 (germline): MNHEY, SVGAGI. V was trimmed by 0 bases and J by 0 bases, leaving 7 bases between them. The CDR3 DNA sequence: TGTGCCAGCAGTTACTCGTCTCCGAGCACAGATACGCAGTATTTT. It translates to CASSYSSPSTDTQYF.

The table lists this clone with a few counts. This chain joins TRBV10-3 and TRBJ1-2; 10 nucleotides line up with TRBD1. The CDR3 has 14 residues. The V gene's germline CDR1 is ENHRY and CDR2 SYGVKD. V lost 4 bases and J lost 3; bases outside the gene matches: 2. As DNA, the CDR3 is TGTGCCATCAGTGGGGGGACAGGGGACTATGGCTACACCTTC. It is translated as CAISGGTGDYGYTF.

The V and J genes are TRBV28 and TRBJ2-1; 8 positions agree with TRBD2. Germline loops: CDR1 MDHEN, CDR2 SYDVKM. The V segment lost 5 bases and the J segment 2 bases; nucleotides outside the gene matches: 8. The CDR3 extends over 16 amino acids. CDR3 nucleotide sequence: TGTGCCAGCAGTCTAGCCGTTAGCGGGGCCTACAATGAGCAGTTCTTC. Residues: CASSLAVSGAYNEQFF.

This clone has a single count. The chain has TRBV24-1 and TRBJ2-3; D unclear. Germline V gives CDR1 KGHDR, CDR2 SFDVKD. With 1 base removed from V and 2 bases from J, the gap between germline ends came to 6 bases. CDR3 size: 14 residues. CDR3 residues: CATSDFAFTDTQYF. In nucleotides, the CDR3 is TGTGCCACCAGTGATTTTGCTTTCACAGATACGCAGTATTTT.